These T cell receptor beta chains were read from a single sample in a study of cytomegalovirus exposure and HLA in healthy donors. The method was immunoSEQ multiplex PCR; TCRdb's version includes in-frame clones alone and lacks a portion of them. Of about 140,000 clones in the sample, about 80% are singletons; the top ten hold over 2%. Sequencing was carried out using PBMCs. The receptors here all came from a woman between 18 and 29 years old in good health and CMV-seropositive. Each CDR3 is given with its conserved first and last residue. The order of the fields is CDR3 protein, CDR3 DNA, D gene, J gene, clone size, V gene, CDR3 length. The D gene is left open where the match is weak. Where a row states a size, it is once, few, many or the class of an expanded clone; other rows omit it.

CASSFSGETQYF,TGTGCCAGCAGCTTCTCGGGAGAGACCCAGTACTTC,.,TRBJ2-5,.,TRBV7-2,12
CASSESVGSGGSPLHF,TGTGCCAGCAGTGAATCGGTCGGCTCGGGGGGTTCACCCCTCCACTTT,.,TRBJ1-6,.,TRBV6-1,16
CGRQDTGNTGELFF,TGTGGTCGACAGGATACGGGAAACACCGGGGAGCTGTTTTTT,.,TRBJ2-2,once,TRBV19,14
CASSLGQVFSGNTIYF,TGTGCCAGCAGCCTCGGACAGGTCTTCTCTGGAAACACCATATATTTT,TRBD1,TRBJ1-3,.,TRBV5-8,16
CASKGSSSLSEQFF,TGTGCCAGTAAAGGCAGCTCTAGCCTCAGTGAGCAGTTCTTC,.,TRBJ2-1,.,TRBV19,14
CASAGTVANTEAFF,TGTGCCAGCGCTGGGACAGTAGCGAACACTGAAGCTTTCTTT,TRBD1,TRBJ1-1,once,TRBV5-4,14
CASSPGGSGRGLDGYTF,TGTGCCAGCAGCCCTGGGGGTTCGGGCAGGGGGCTTGATGGCTACACCTTC,TRBD1,TRBJ1-2,once,TRBV5-4,17
CASSFRTSGGDNEQFF,TGTGCCAGCAGCTTTCGGACTAGCGGGGGGGACAATGAGCAGTTCTTC,TRBD2,TRBJ2-1,.,TRBV7-9,16
CASSAVGQGARSDTEAFF,TGCGCCAGCAGCGCAGTGGGACAGGGGGCAAGATCGGACACTGAAGCTTTCTTT,TRBD1,TRBJ1-1,.,TRBV5-1,18
CASSYRTSGGYETQYF,TGTGCCAGCAGCTACCGGACTAGCGGGGGATATGAGACCCAGTACTTC,TRBD2,TRBJ2-5,.,TRBV5-6,16
CAISEVGGRNEQFF,TGTGCCATCAGTGAGGTAGGAGGGAGGAATGAGCAGTTCTTC,.,TRBJ2-1,.,TRBV10-3,14
CAWSSNSNYGYTF,TGTGCCTGGAGTTCCAACAGTAACTATGGCTACACCTTC,.,TRBJ1-2,.,TRBV30,13
CASSYEGDGYGYTF,TGTGCCAGCAGTTACGAGGGAGATGGCTATGGCTACACCTTC,.,TRBJ1-2,once,TRBV6-5,14